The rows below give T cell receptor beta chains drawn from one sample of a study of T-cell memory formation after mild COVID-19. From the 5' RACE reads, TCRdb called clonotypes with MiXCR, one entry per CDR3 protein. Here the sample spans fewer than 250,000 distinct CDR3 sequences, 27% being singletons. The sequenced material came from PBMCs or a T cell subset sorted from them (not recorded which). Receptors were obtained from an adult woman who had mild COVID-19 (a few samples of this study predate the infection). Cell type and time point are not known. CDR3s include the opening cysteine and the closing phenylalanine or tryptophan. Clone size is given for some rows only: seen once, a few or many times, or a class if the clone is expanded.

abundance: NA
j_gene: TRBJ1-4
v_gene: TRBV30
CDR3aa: CAWSLGDGEKLFF

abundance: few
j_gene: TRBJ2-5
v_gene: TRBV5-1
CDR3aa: CASSWKTSGGETQYF

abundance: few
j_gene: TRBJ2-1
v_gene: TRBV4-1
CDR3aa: CASSHVDFLDEQFF

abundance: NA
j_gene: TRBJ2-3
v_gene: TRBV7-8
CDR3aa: CASSTSPRSGGATDTQYF

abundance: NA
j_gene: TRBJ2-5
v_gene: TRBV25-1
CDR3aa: CASSGEGVDGHGTQYF

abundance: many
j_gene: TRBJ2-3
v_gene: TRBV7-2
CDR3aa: CASSYQGPLASGYF

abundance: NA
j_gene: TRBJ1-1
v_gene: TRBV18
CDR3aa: CASSPKNLNTEAFF

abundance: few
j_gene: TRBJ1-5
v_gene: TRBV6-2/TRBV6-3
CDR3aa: CASSYWRNDNQPQHF

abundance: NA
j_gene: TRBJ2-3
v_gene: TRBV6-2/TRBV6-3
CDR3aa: CASSYSFDTQYF

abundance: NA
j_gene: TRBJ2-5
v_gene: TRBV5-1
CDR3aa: CASSSSEEETQYF

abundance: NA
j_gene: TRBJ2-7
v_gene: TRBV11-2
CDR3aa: CASSRVYRGLEQYF

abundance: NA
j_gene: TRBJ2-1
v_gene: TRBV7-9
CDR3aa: CASSFERTGAHNEQFF

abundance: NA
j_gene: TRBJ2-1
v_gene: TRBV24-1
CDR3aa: CAIGGTGERREQFF

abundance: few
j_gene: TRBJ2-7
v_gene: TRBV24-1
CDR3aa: CATSEQLGEQYF

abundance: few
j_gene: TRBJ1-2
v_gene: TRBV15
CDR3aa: CATSRTGTGGDYGYTF

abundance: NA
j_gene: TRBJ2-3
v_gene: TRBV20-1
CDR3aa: CSARMPGLPTDTQYF

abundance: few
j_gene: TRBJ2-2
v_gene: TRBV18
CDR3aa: CASSPDVVVLADPGELFF

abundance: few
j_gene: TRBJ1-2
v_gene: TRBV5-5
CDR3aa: CASSLAALNLNYGYTF

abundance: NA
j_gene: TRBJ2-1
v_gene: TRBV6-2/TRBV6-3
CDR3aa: CASSYGTGHVDEQFF

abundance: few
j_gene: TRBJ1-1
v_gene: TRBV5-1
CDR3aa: CASTYTNRGTEAFF

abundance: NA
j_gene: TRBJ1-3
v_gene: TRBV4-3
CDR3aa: CASSQGGYGNTIYF

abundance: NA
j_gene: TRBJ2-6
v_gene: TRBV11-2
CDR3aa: CASSLPLGQGSSGANVLTF